This T cell receptor (beta chain) was observed in a study of early T cells in non-severe SARS-CoV-2 infection. Study information: Bulk RNA taken from unsorted whole blood was sequenced, leaving chains unpaired.

Trimming at V came to 4 bases and at J to 0 bases, leaving 13 bases not matched to a gene. The CDR3 length is 18 residues. Germline V gene data show CDR1 as KGHSH and CDR2 as LQKENI. Comment on this clonotype: Its specificity is not known.

Researchers tagged individual cDNA molecules with unique molecular identifiers. TCRdb processed the 5' RACE reads anew with MiXCR; each CDR3 protein has one entry. The table has about 83,000 distinct CDR3 sequences, roughly 13% seen once. Study-wide results and limits: Missing private and CD4 specificities, VDJdb matching favored anti-spike CD8 responses.

This clonotype was obtained from an adult who was a healthcare worker with PCR-confirmed SARS-CoV-2 infection or an uninfected control (not recorded which). V gene TRBV18 combines with J gene TRBJ1-1; 8 positions match TRBD1. The sample comprised whole blood. In DNA, the CDR3 is TGTGCCAGCTCACGAAATTCGAACAGGGGGGTGATGAACACTGAAGCTTTCTTT. This encodes CASSRNSNRGVMNTEAFF.